The clone carrying this TCR beta chain is labeled medium-sized. This CDR3 has 15 amino acids. Trimming removed 6 bases from V and 1 base from J; junction bases left unmatched: 4. Germline V gives CDR1 MDHEN, CDR2 SYDVKM. Sorted libraries came from roughly 1 million CD4+ or CD8+ T cells. From the 5' RACE reads, TCRdb called clonotypes with MiXCR, one entry per CDR3 protein. The data hold more than 35,000 distinct CDR3 sequences, with just under 6.5% observed a single time. The sample belongs to a study of neurological immune-mediated disorders. The sequenced sample consisted of CD4+ T cells from blood. This TCR came from a woman aged 35 to 49 in good health. V is TRBV28 and J is TRBJ2-1; TRBD2 agrees at 9 bases. The CDR3 region has the DNA TGTGCCAGCAGAGGAAGCGGGAGGTCCTACAATGAGCAGTTCTTC. This encodes CASRGSGRSYNEQFF.